A selection of T cell receptor beta chains follows, all from one sample in a study of T-cell memory formation after mild COVID-19. TCRdb re-called the 5' RACE reads through MiXCR, storing one row per CDR3 protein. Of just over 200,000 distinct CDR3 sequences in the sample, over 7.5% were seen once. The sample consisted of PBMCs or a T cell subset sorted from them (not recorded which). Every receptor here comes from a man aged 18 to 30 who had mild COVID-19 (a few samples of this study predate the infection). Cell type and time point are not known. CDR3s include the opening cysteine and the closing phenylalanine or tryptophan. The D gene is left open where the match is weak. Not every row has a clone size; where given, it reads once, few, many or a size class.

v_call	j_call	d_call	clone_size	cdr3_nt	cdr3_aa
TRBV5-4	TRBJ2-3	TRBD2	many	TGTGCCAGCAGCTTGGCCGCAGGGACTAGCGGCACAGATACGCAGTATTTT	CASSLAAGTSGTDTQYF
TRBV6-5	TRBJ1-1	.	many	TGTGCCAGCAGCCCTCTGCCGAACACTGAAGCTTTCTTT	CASSPLPNTEAFF
TRBV5-5	TRBJ2-5	.	.	TGTGCCAGCAGTAGCCTACAGAGCCAAGAGACCCAGTACTTC	CASSSLQSQETQYF
TRBV4-2	TRBJ1-1	.	.	TGTGCCAGCAGCCAAGGGGGGGTCGGTATTAGGGTAGCTTTCTTT	CASSQGGVGIRVAFF
TRBV10-3	TRBJ2-2	TRBD2	many	TGTGCCATCAGTGATACTAGCGGGGGCACCGGGGAGCTGTTTTTT	CAISDTSGGTGELFF
TRBV7-3	TRBJ1-1	TRBD1	few	TGTGCCAGCAGCCCCAGCGGCACAGGGGGCGGGGGTGAAGCTTTCTTT	CASSPSGTGGGGEAFF
TRBV29-1	TRBJ2-7	TRBD1	few	TGCAGCGTCCAGTTTGACAGGGCTCCCTACGAGCAGTACTTC	CSVQFDRAPYEQYF
TRBV2	TRBJ2-5	.	.	TGTGCCAGCCTTCTTTCGTACCAAGAGACCCAGTACTTC	CASLLSYQETQYF
TRBV5-1	TRBJ1-3	.	many	TGCGCCAGCAGCTTGGGGGGTTACTCTGGAAACACCATATATTTT	CASSLGGYSGNTIYF
TRBV7-6	TRBJ2-7	.	.	TGTGCCAGCAGCTTAGAAGGCGAGGGTCGTTTCTACGAGCAGTACTTC	CASSLEGEGRFYEQYF
TRBV6-2/TRBV6-3	TRBJ1-5	.	many	TGTGCCAGCAGTTACGAGCTTGGACAGCCCCAGCATTTT	CASSYELGQPQHF
TRBV25-1	TRBJ1-2	TRBD1	.	TGTGCCAGCAGCCAATCGACAGGGGTACATGGCTACACCTTC	CASSQSTGVHGYTF
TRBV5-1	TRBJ2-2	.	few	TGCGCCAGCAGCTTGGAAGGGTTTGGCGGGGAGCTGTTTTTT	CASSLEGFGGELFF
TRBV30	TRBJ2-3	TRBD2	few	TGTGCCTGGAGTGCCAGCGGGGGGCCGGGGGCTTTT	CAWSASGGPGAF
TRBV12-3/TRBV12-4	TRBJ1-2	TRBD1	.	TGTGCCAGCAGTTTAGTAGGGGGCGCGAGTGGCTACACCTTC	CASSLVGGASGYTF
TRBV9	TRBJ2-3	.	few	TGTGCCAGCAGCCCGCGGATCTCAGATACGCAGTATTTT	CASSPRISDTQYF
TRBV5-1	TRBJ2-7	.	.	TGCGCCAGCAGCCTAATACAGGGCTCCTACGAGCAGTACTTC	CASSLIQGSYEQYF
TRBV4-1	TRBJ1-2	.	.	TGCGCCAGCAGCCAAGGGGAGAGGACAGTGAACTATGGCTACACCTTC	CASSQGERTVNYGYTF
TRBV6-5	TRBJ1-1	TRBD1	.	TGTGCCAGCAGTCGTGGACAGGGGGGGACTGAAGCTTTCTTT	CASSRGQGGTEAFF
TRBV20-1	TRBJ2-5	.	.	TGCAGTGCTAGAAGAGCGGTAGAGACCCAGTACTTC	CSARRAVETQYF
TRBV5-1	TRBJ2-5	TRBD2	few	TGCGCCAGCAGCGGATTACTAGCGGGGGGCCCAAACCAAGAGACCCAGTACTTC	CASSGLLAGGPNQETQYF
TRBV6-2/TRBV6-3	TRBJ1-5	TRBD1	few	TGTGCCAGCAGTTACTGGGGACAGGGCCGTCCCCGAGATCAGCCCCAGCATTTT	CASSYWGQGRPRDQPQHF
TRBV5-1	TRBJ1-2	TRBD1	few	TGCGCCAGCGGACCACAGGGGAACTATGGCTACACCTTC	CASGPQGNYGYTF
TRBV20-1	TRBJ2-1	.	.	TGCAGTGCTAGGAGGGACAATGAGCAGTTCTTC	CSARRDNEQFF
TRBV6-5	TRBJ1-2	.	few	TGTGCCAGCAGTTACGGGGGGGGCCGGGGGAACTATGGCTACACCTTC	CASSYGGGRGNYGYTF
TRBV9	TRBJ1-1	TRBD1	few	TGTGCCAGCAGCTTCGGACAGGGGGAAGCTTTCTTT	CASSFGQGEAFF